Described below is a single T cell receptor beta chain sequence and its context. Its target is unknown. CD45RO-negative, CCR7-selected cells formed the naive CD8 fraction, which excluded terminally differentiated effector memory CD45RA+ cells. For sorted subsets, about 0.2 ug DNA per replicate equaled approximately 30,000 T cell genomes. Generated by immunoSEQ multiplex PCR, the TCRdb table keeps only in-frame clones and is missing some. This sample has about 2.1 million clones, with 80% to 95% found just once. This specimen comes from a study of shared clonotypes between healthy human individuals. Study-wide findings and caveats: Collection of samples was limited to blood; tissue repertoires likely differ.

Per germline, CDR1 SGHRS and CDR2 YFSETQ. The CDR3 is 14 amino acids. Trimming left V 3 bases short and J 4 bases short, with 13 bases between. The clonotype was recovered from a man aged 18 to 30 in good health. Some clones in this sample may be carry-over from other donors' samples. The rearrangement joins TRBV5-1 to TRBJ1-2, with a weak D call TRBD1 (5 bases). The sample taken for sequencing was naive CD8+ T cells from PBMCs. The CDR3 nucleotides are TGCGCCAGCAGCTCCGATCTGGGGGGCTATGGCTACACCTTC. Translating gives CASSSDLGGYGYTF.